The source of this TCR beta chain is a study of blood T cell repertoires in COVID-19. At the level of the study: There were acute and convalescent COVID-19 samples, and they came from the United States, Italy and Spain. From T cells, B-cell-depleted T cells, or PBMCs came the material, which was cDNA or gDNA.

The CDR3 length is 14 residues. V was pared by 1 base and J by 4 bases, with 12 bases between. CDR1 and CDR2 (germline): SGHRS, YFSETQ. Libraries were prepared by immunoSEQ multiplex PCR; TCRdb keeps only in-frame clonotypes and omits some of them. The profile shows about 380,000 clones, more than 70% of them singletons. Those who participated ranged in age from roughly 18 to 89 years and resided in around 22 US areas. Participant-reported clinical history was the basis for cohort assignment. The receptor comes from a man aged 30 to 39 who had recovered from COVID-19. Source material: PBMCs or T cells enriched from blood (not recorded which). This chain connects TRBV5-1 to TRBJ2-7, with a weak D call TRBD1 (6 bases). The DNA of the CDR3 is TGCGCCAGCAGCTTGACAGGGACGACTTACGAGCAGTACTTC. Protein: CASSLTGTTYEQYF.